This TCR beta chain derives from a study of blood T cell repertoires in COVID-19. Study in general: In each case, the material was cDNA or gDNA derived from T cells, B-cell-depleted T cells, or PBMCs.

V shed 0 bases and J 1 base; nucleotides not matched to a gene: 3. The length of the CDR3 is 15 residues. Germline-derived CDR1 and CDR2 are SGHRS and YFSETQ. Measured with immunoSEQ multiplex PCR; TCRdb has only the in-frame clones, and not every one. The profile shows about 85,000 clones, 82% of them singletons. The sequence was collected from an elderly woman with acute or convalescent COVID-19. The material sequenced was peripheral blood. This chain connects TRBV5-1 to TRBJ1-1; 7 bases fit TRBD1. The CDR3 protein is CASSLGGTENTEAFF. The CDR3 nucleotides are TGCGCCAGCAGCTTGGGAGGGACAGAGAACACTGAAGCTTTCTTT. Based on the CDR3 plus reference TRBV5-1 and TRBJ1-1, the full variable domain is KAGVTQTPRYLIKTRGQQVTLSCSPISGHRSVSWYQQTPGQGLQFLFEYFSETQRNKGNFPGRFSGRQFSNSRSEMNVSTLELGDSALYLCASSLGGTENTEAFFGQGTRLTVV.